The 27 T cell receptor beta chains reported below all come from one sample, sequenced in a study of tumor-infiltrating lymphocytes in primary liver carcinoma. Constant-region priming of around 500 ng total RNA yielded TCR beta cDNA. What produced the TCR beta libraries was three nested multiplex PCR rounds using slightly modified ARM-PCR. For approximately 11 cycles apiece, the opening two PCR rounds ran with TRBV1-TRBV30 forward primers and a C-beta reverse primer. In TCRdb, the multiplex PCR reads were re-called with MiXCR into one record per CDR3 protein. Of approximately 42,000 distinct CDR3 sequences in the sample, around 80% are singletons; the top ten hold roughly two fifths. Starting material for RNA and DNA co-extraction consisted of roughly 20-34 mg of unsorted bulk tissue. The sample comprised tumor-adjacent normal liver tissue. All receptors come from a young woman with primary liver carcinoma and hepatitis B virus infection.

Comment on this clonotype: A junction end diverges from the germline sequence, so it may reflect a read error. The chain is built from TRBV6-2 or TRBV6-3 and TRBJ2-3; no clear D gene. Germline CDR1 MNHEY, CDR2 SVGEGT. The CDR3 is 11 residues long. CDR3 sequence: CASILKGTQYF. The CDR3 DNA sequence: TGTGCCAGTATCCTAAAGGGTACGCAGTACTTT.

Notes on this clonotype: It is likely a read error, because the conserved phenylalanine at the end of the CDR3 is missing. The gene calls are TRBV30 and TRBJ2-7; D unclear. Germline CDR1 reads GTSNPN; CDR2 reads SVGIG (reference sequence). Trimming took off 4 bases at V and 0 bases at J, with 16 bases between the two ends. CDR3 size: 15 residues. CDR3 region: CAWNDVPRSSYEQYL. The CDR3 bases are TGTGCCTGGAACGACGTACCAAGGAGCTCCTACGAGCAGTACCTC.

The V call is TRBV7-9, the J call TRBJ1-4; D is undetermined. This CDR3 spans 15 amino acids. CDR1 is SEHNR and CDR2 is FQNEAQ in the germline V gene (reference sequence). Trimming pared 4 bases from V and 10 bases from J, leaving 19 bases between. The CDR3 DNA reads TGTGCCAGCAGCTCAGCGGGGAAGTTCGACGGAAAACTGTTTTTT. This gives the protein CASSSAGKFDGKLFF.

This clonotype was detected once. A read error may account for a junction end that differs from germline. The chain uses TRBV6-2 or TRBV6-3 and TRBJ2-3; TRBD2 is a possible D gene (6 bases). This CDR3 spans 13 amino acids. Germline lookup yields CDR1 MNHEY and CDR2 SVGEGT. Here the CDR3 reads CASNTGATDTQYF. The CDR3, as DNA: TGTGCCAGCAACACGGGAGCCACAGATACGCAGTATTTC.

Worth noting for this clonotype: Given the absence of the conserved phenylalanine or tryptophan at the CDR3 end, a read error is likely. The chain recombines TRBV6-2 or TRBV6-3 with TRBJ2-7; TRBD2 agrees at 11 bases. The germline gives CDR1 MNHEY, CDR2 SVGEGT. The CDR3 sequence is 14 residues long. CDR3 sequence (DNA): TGTGCCAGCAGTAGACTAGCGGGACACTACGACCAGTACCTC. The encoded protein is CASSRLAGHYDQYL.

Notes on this clonotype: At one end the junction does not follow the germline gene, possibly because of a read error. CDR3 region: CASSETAGNEQFF. The CDR3 DNA reads TGTGCAAGCAGTGAGACGGCGGGGAATGAGCAGTTCTTC. This chain connects TRBV6-5 to TRBJ2-1; perhaps TRBD2 as D (6 bases). This CDR3 is built from 13 residues. CDR1 MNHEY and CDR2 SVGAGI come from the germline V gene.

This sequence joins TRBV28 and TRBJ2-2; TRBD1 agrees at 8 bases. Per germline, CDR1 MDHEN and CDR2 SYDVKM. This CDR3 has 16 amino acids. J gave up 5 bases and V 5 bases, and 10 bases lay outside the gene matches. CDR3 bases: TGTGCCAGCAGTCTGTGGGTCAGGGGGCTGACCGGGGAGCTGTTTTTT. Translating gives CASSLWVRGLTGELFF.

As regards this clonotype: Because the CDR3 is missing its conserved closing phenylalanine or tryptophan, this is likely a read error. This chain uses TRBV29-1 with TRBJ1-2; perhaps TRBD1 as D (5 bases). The length of the CDR3 is 14 residues. Trimming removed 4 bases at V and 6 bases at J, with 18 bases between. The germline gives CDR1 SQVTM, CDR2 ANQGSEA. CDR3 in DNA: TGCAGCGTTGCCGGCCGGGGGAGTCGTGATGGCTACACCTTA. It yields the protein CSVAGRGSRDGYTL.

A note on this clonotype: The junction shows a germline mismatch at one end, possibly a read error. The chain employs TRBV29-1 and TRBJ2-3; D gene ambiguous. The CDR3 extends over 14 amino acids. The germline gives CDR1 SQVTM, CDR2 ANQGSEA. DNA of the CDR3: TGCAGCACCAGTAGTGGGGAATTTACAGATAAGCAGTATTTT. Translating it yields CSTSSGEFTDKQYF.

This chain links TRBV5-1 with TRBJ2-3, with D possibly matching TRBD2 (6 bases). Germline assignment: CDR1 SGHRS and CDR2 YFSETQ. V lost 3 bases and J 2 bases, leaving 10 bases between the germline ends. The CDR3 contains 14 residues. The DNA for the CDR3 is TGCGCCAGCAGCTCGGGACTTCCCACAGATACGCAGTATTTT. Amino acids: CASSSGLPTDTQYF.

The sample holds one count of this clonotype. Without the conserved terminal phenylalanine or tryptophan, this CDR3 likely stems from a read error. This chain connects TRBV11-2 to TRBJ2-2; 8 bases match TRBD1. Per germline, CDR1 SGHAT and CDR2 FQNNGV. This CDR3 is built from 16 residues. The CDR3 is CTSSFPRDRNTGGLFV. For the CDR3, the DNA is TGTACCAGCAGCTTCCCCCGGGACAGGAACACCGGGGGGCTGTTTGTT.

Note on this clonotype: One end of the junction is discordant with germline, which a read error may explain. The gene calls are TRBV11-2 and TRBJ2-1, with D perhaps TRBD2 (7 bases). Per the germline V gene, CDR1 is SGHAT and CDR2 is FQNNGV. The CDR3 is made up of 16 amino acids. The CDR3 bases are TGCGCCAGCAGCTTAGGGATGGGGGGGCGGTACAATGAGCAGTTCTTC. The encoded protein is CASSLGMGGRYNEQFF.

Concerning this clonotype: One junction end disagrees with the germline gene, perhaps due to a read error. The chain uses TRBV7-9 and TRBJ2-1; 12 bases match TRBD2. Germline values: CDR1 SEHNR, CDR2 FQNEAQ (reference sequence). CDR3 length equals 14 residues. CDR3 in amino acids: CGSSLDLAGGMQFF. CDR3 nucleotide sequence: TGTGGCAGCAGCCTAGATCTAGCGGGAGGGATGCAGTTCTTC.

Concerning this clonotype itself: As the CDR3 is not closed by the conserved phenylalanine or tryptophan, this likely results from a read error. The chain uses TRBV6-2 or TRBV6-3 and TRBJ2-1; 8 nucleotides agree with TRBD2. The CDR3 spans 16 residues. Germline-derived CDR1 and CDR2 are MNHEY and SVGEGT. J gave up 4 bases and V 0 bases, and 5 bases lay outside the gene matches. The CDR3 bases are TGTGCCAGCAGTTACTCTCTCGAGCGGGAGTACAATGAGCAGTTCTTA. Amino acids: CASSYSLEREYNEQFL.

Remarks on this clonotype: This CDR3 is missing its conserved last phenylalanine or tryptophan, likely due to a read error. The limits of the CDR3 on the DNA are not certain, so only TCRdb's listed CDR3 is given. The rearrangement joins TRBV6-2 or TRBV6-3 to TRBJ1-5. The CDR3 sequence runs 13 residues, both termini included. Germline-derived CDR1 and CDR2 are MNHEY and SVGEGT. The CDR3 protein is CASSRVGRQPQHL.

In regard to this clonotype: A much more abundant neighbour one base away suggests this may be a read error. The genes are TRBV18 and TRBJ2-1; the D gene is possibly TRBD2 (6 bases). In germline, CDR1 is KGHSH, CDR2 LQKENI. V was shortened by 4 bases and J by 6 bases, with 10 bases between the two germline ends. CDR3 size: 13 residues. The CDR3 DNA reads as TGTGCCAGCTCACAAGAGACTAGCAATGAGCAGTTCTTC. This sequence encodes CASSQETSNEQFF.

Concerning this clonotype: This may come from a read error, since a much larger clone is one base off. The chain combines TRBV28 with TRBJ2-1, with D tentatively TRBD1 (5 bases). There are 16 residues in the CDR3. Germline lookup yields CDR1 MDHEN and CDR2 SYDVKM. The CDR3 loop is CTSSLSPGRPDNEQFF. The CDR3 coding sequence is TGTACCAGCAGTTTATCACCAGGGCGACCCGACAATGAGCAGTTCTTC. The full variable domain, its missing parts supplied by reference TRBV28 and TRBJ2-1, is DVKVTQSSRYLVKRTGEKVFLECVQDMDHENMFWYRQDPGLGLRLIYFSYDVKMKEKGDIPEGYSVSREKKERFSLILESASTNQTSMYLCTSSLSPGRPDNEQFFGPGTRLTVL.

A note on this clonotype: Since the CDR3 does not end with the conserved phenylalanine or tryptophan, this likely comes from a read error. The chain combines TRBV29-1 with TRBJ1-1; D call uncertain. Germline CDR1 SQVTM, CDR2 ANQGSEA. The CDR3 has 13 amino acids. The CDR3 DNA sequence: TGCAGTGTTGCTCCGCACCCGAACACTGAAGCTTTCTCT. Translation: CSVAPHPNTEAFS.

A word on this clonotype: The CDR3 does not close with the conserved phenylalanine or tryptophan, likely indicating a read error. The V gene is TRBV7-9, the J gene TRBJ2-1; D may match TRBD1 or TRBD2 (5 bases each). Between the trimmed V and J ends, which lost 3 bases and 13 bases, there was a span of 10 bases. This CDR3 spans 11 amino acids. Germline V gene data show CDR1 as SEHNR and CDR2 as FQNEAQ (reference sequence). The CDR3 bases are TGTGCCAGCAGCTTGGGCTGGGACCAGTTCTAC. Encoded protein: CASSLGWDQFY.

This sequence joins TRBV14 and TRBJ1-1, with a weak D call TRBD1 (5 bases). This CDR3 comprises 10 residues. The V and J ends lost 10 bases and 9 bases respectively, with 12 bases between them. Germline V CDR1 and CDR2: SGHDN, FVKESK. CDR3 coding DNA: TGTGCCAAGGATCAGGGTAAAGCTTTCTTT. The encoded protein is CAKDQGKAFF.

This clonotype showed up just a few times. Since a much larger clone is just one base distant, this may be a read error. This chain uses TRBV30 with TRBJ2-2; D perhaps matches TRBD2 (6 bases). From germline, CDR1 is GTSNPN and CDR2 SVGIG (reference sequence). This CDR3 contains 16 residues. CDR3 bases: TGTTCCTGGAGTGTACTCCCCGGGAGCAGGACCGGGGAGCTGTTTTTT. Encoded protein: CSWSVLPGSRTGELFF.

About this clonotype itself: Since no conserved phenylalanine or tryptophan closes the CDR3, a read error is the likely cause. CDR3 sequence (DNA): TGTGCCAGCAGCGCGAGCGGGAGGTTCTCCTACAACGAGCAGTTCCTT. This encodes CASSASGRFSYNEQFL. The chain has TRBV11-2 and TRBJ2-1, with 9 bases lining up with TRBD2. The germline gives CDR1 SGHAT, CDR2 FQNNGV. CDR3 size: 16 residues.

The chain is built from TRBV6-2 or TRBV6-3 and TRBJ1-1, with D uncertain. The CDR3 length is 14 residues. Germline V gene sequence: CDR1 MNHEY, CDR2 SVGEGT. The CDR3 is CANSYKAGSTEAFF. In nucleotides, the CDR3 is TGTGCTAACAGTTACAAGGCCGGAAGCACTGAAGCTTTCTTT.

The genes are TRBV14 and TRBJ2-1; perhaps TRBD2 as D (6 bases). With 4 bases removed from V and 10 bases from J, the gap between germline ends came to 26 bases. In germline, CDR1 is SGHDN, CDR2 FVKESK. The CDR3 length is 17 residues. The CDR3 reads CASSRGRGRRALKEQFF. The DNA for the CDR3 is TGTGCCAGCAGCCGCGGAAGGGGCAGGAGGGCTCTTAAAGAGCAGTTCTTC.

This clonotype was seen many times. This chain connects TRBV7-9 to TRBJ1-6, with a possible D match to TRBD1 (6 bases). Between the trimmed V and J ends, which lost 4 bases and 7 bases, there was a span of 11 bases. Germline V gene data show CDR1 as SEHNR and CDR2 as FQNEAQ (reference sequence). The CDR3 is 14 residues long. The CDR3 nucleotides read TGTGCCAGCAGCTCCTGGACAGAGAATTCACCCCTCCACTTT. Protein product: CASSSWTENSPLHF.

This clonotype was counted at least ten times. The rearrangement links TRBV7-9 to TRBJ2-7; no clear D. This CDR3 has 11 amino acids. Per germline, CDR1 SEHNR and CDR2 FQNEAQ (reference sequence). V was pared by 5 bases and J by 3 bases, with 5 bases between. CDR3 sequence (DNA): TGTGCCAGCAGCCCCAGCTACGAGCAGTACTTC. Translating it yields CASSPSYEQYF. The entire variable domain, with the rest obtained from reference TRBV7-9 and TRBJ2-7, is as follows: DTGVSQNPRHKITKRGQNVTFRCDPISEHNRLYWYRQTLGQGPEFLTYFQNEAQLEKSRLLSDRFSAERPKGSFSTLEIQRTEQGDSAMYLCASSPSYEQYFGPGTRLTVT.

On this clonotype: A clone one base away is much larger, so this may be a read error. This sequence joins TRBV7-8 and TRBJ2-2; D is possibly TRBD2 (5 bases). Deletions cut 3 bases from V and 7 bases from J, with 12 bases between. The CDR3 totals 14 residues. CDR1 SGHVS and CDR2 FQNEAQ come from the germline V gene. CDR3 nucleotide sequence: TGTGCCAGCAGCTTTGTCCGGGGAAACGGGGAGCTGTTTTTT. Translating it yields CASSFVRGNGELFF.